These 28 T cell receptor beta chains originate from one sample sequenced in a study of radiotherapy plus CTLA-4 blockade in lung cancer. TCRdb's copy holds only in-frame clones and misses some; the assay was immunoSEQ multiplex PCR. The sample lists 35,000 to 45,000 clones; 75% to 90% were seen once. The source material was peripheral blood, sampled from a patient treated with radiotherapy plus ipilimumab. The receptors stem from a human donor with non-small cell lung cancer who had stable disease on radiotherapy plus ipilimumab.

The chain couples TRBV7-2 to TRBJ2-1; 10 bases line up with TRBD2. The CDR3 totals 17 residues. V lost 4 bases and J lost 3; bases outside the gene matches: 9. CDR1 and CDR2 (germline): SGHTA, FQGNSA. CDR3 sequence reads: CASSSHGLAEYYNEQFF. The CDR3 region has the DNA TGTGCCAGCAGCTCCCATGGACTAGCGGAATACTACAATGAGCAGTTCTTC.

This chain joins TRBV7-8 and TRBJ2-7; unclear D gene. V lost 3 bases and J lost 0, with 12 bases in between. CDR1 SGHVS and CDR2 FQNEAQ come from the germline V gene. The CDR3 has 15 amino acids. This chain's CDR3 is CASSFERLDSYEQYF. CDR3 coding DNA: TGTGCCAGCAGCTTTGAGAGGCTAGACTCCTACGAGCAGTACTTC.

The CDR3 is CASSLRTSGIYEQYF. DNA for the CDR3: TGTGCCAGCAGTTTACGGACTAGCGGGATCTACGAGCAGTACTTC. V usage is TRBV27 and J usage is TRBJ2-7, with 12 bases identical to TRBD2. The germline V gene has CDR1 MNHEY and CDR2 SMNVEV (reference sequence). Trimming cost V 2 bases and J 3 bases; bases outside gene matches: 2. The CDR3 sequence is 15 residues long.

V is TRBV4-3 and J is TRBJ2-5, with TRBD2 identical over 16 bases. The germline gives CDR1 LGHNA, CDR2 YSLEER. CDR3 size: 15 residues. J gave up 11 bases and V 5 bases, and 8 bases lay outside the gene matches. The CDR3 DNA sequence: TGCGCCAGCAGCATAACCGGGACTAGCGGGAGGGAGCAGTACTTC. Translated: CASSITGTSGREQYF.

The rearrangement links TRBV21-1 to TRBJ1-2; the table's D call, TRBD1, was not checked against the DNA. TRBV21-1 is a known pseudogene. The CDR3 loop spans 15 amino acids. CDR3 nucleotides: TGTGCCAGCAGCAAAGCCGAACAGGGGGCGACTGGCTACACCTTC. This gives the protein CASSKAEQGATGYTF.

V is TRBV6-6 and J is TRBJ2-1; weak D call: TRBD2 (6 bases). Germline V gene lookup returns CDR1 MNHNY and CDR2 SVGAGI (reference sequence). Trimming stripped 0 bases from V and 3 bases from J, with 12 bases between. CDR3 length: 16 amino acids. Written as DNA, the CDR3 is TGTGCCAGCAGTTACTCTTCTGGGGACTTCTACAATGAGCAGTTCTTC. The encoded protein is CASSYSSGDFYNEQFF.

This clone was seen a single time. The chain uses TRBV5-6 and TRBJ2-3; 8 bases are a match to TRBD1. The germline CDR1 and CDR2 sequences are SGHDT and YYEEEE. The CDR3 loop spans 14 amino acids. V was clipped by 1 base and J by 7 bases; unmatched bases: 5. The CDR3 here is CASSLFTGGYTQYF. CDR3 nucleotide sequence: TGTGCCAGCAGCTTGTTCACAGGGGGATATACGCAGTATTTT.

V usage is TRBV5-1 and J usage is TRBJ1-5, with D perhaps matching TRBD1 (6 bases). CDR1 is SGHRS, CDR2 YFSETQ, per germline. This CDR3 region has 13 residues. The V end lost 1 base, the J end lost 8 bases, and 10 bases lay between the germline ends. The CDR3 here is CASSLTGTEPQHF. The CDR3 coding sequence is TGCGCCAGCAGCTTGACAGGGACGGAGCCCCAGCATTTT. The full variable domain, rest sourced from reference TRBV5-1 and TRBJ1-5, is KAGVTQTPRYLIKTRGQQVTLSCSPISGHRSVSWYQQTPGQGLQFLFEYFSETQRNKGNFPGRFSGRQFSNSRSEMNVSTLELGDSALYLCASSLTGTEPQHFGDGTRLSIL.

This clone showed up just once. This chain joins TRBV14 and TRBJ2-3; D may be TRBD2 (5 bases). V lost 1 base, J lost 1 base, and 12 bases lay in between. There are 16 residues in the CDR3. Germline lookup yields CDR1 SGHDN and CDR2 FVKESK. CDR3 amino acids: CASSQGSEFGTDTQYF. The DNA for the CDR3 is TGTGCCAGCAGCCAAGGTAGCGAGTTTGGCACAGATACGCAGTATTTT.

This chain links TRBV27 with TRBJ2-7, with D possibly being TRBD1 (6 bases). From germline, CDR1 is MNHEY and CDR2 SMNVEV (reference sequence). The length of the CDR3 is 16 residues. V lost 3 bases to trimming and J lost 4 bases, with 19 bases between them. DNA of the CDR3: TGTGCCAGCAGTTTGAGGTTCGGCAGGGGTAGGTACGAGCAGTACTTC. This gives the protein CASSLRFGRGRYEQYF.

The chain employs TRBV12-5 and TRBJ2-1; D gene ambiguous. Germline CDR1 LGHNT, CDR2 FRNRAP. This CDR3 comprises 16 residues. Trimming stripped 6 bases from V and 4 bases from J, with 19 bases between. The DNA for the CDR3 is TGTGCTAGTGGATCGCCCACTGGGTACGGGTACAATGAGCAGTTCTTC. Translation: CASGSPTGYGYNEQFF.

The chain is built from TRBV27 and TRBJ2-7; maybe TRBD2 (6 bases). V dropped 6 bases and J dropped 5 bases, with 11 bases sitting between them. Germline values: CDR1 MNHEY, CDR2 SMNVEV (reference sequence). CDR3 length: 12 amino acids. CDR3 nucleotides: TGTGCCAGCAGGGGACTGAGGGACGAGCAGTACTTC. Protein product: CASRGLRDEQYF.

The V gene is TRBV7-3, the J gene TRBJ2-2; TRBD2 matches at 9 bases. Per the germline V gene, CDR1 is SGHTA and CDR2 is FQGTGA. Trimming took 2 bases from V and 1 from J; bases not matched to a gene: 2. This CDR3 is 16 amino acids long. The CDR3 DNA is TGTGCCAGCAGCTTAGCGGGGGGGTGGAACACCGGGGAGCTGTTTTTT. This encodes CASSLAGGWNTGELFF. Full variable domain (missing parts from reference TRBV7-3 and TRBJ2-2): GAGVSQTPSNKVTEKGKYVELRCDPISGHTALYWYRQSLGQGPEFLIYFQGTGAADDSGLPNDRFFAVRPEGSVSTLKIQRTERGDSAVYLCASSLAGGWNTGELFFGEGSRLTVL.

The V gene is TRBV28, the J gene TRBJ2-1; D is unresolved. Trimming took off 7 bases at V and 0 bases at J, with 7 bases between the two ends. This CDR3 region has 13 residues. CDR1 is MDHEN and CDR2 is SYDVKM in the germline V gene. CDR3 residues: CASNEASYNEQFF. The CDR3 bases are TGTGCCAGCAACGAGGCCTCCTACAATGAGCAGTTCTTC.

There are a few counts of this clone. The chain employs TRBV7-3 and TRBJ2-1, with D perhaps matching TRBD2 (5 bases). Germline lookup yields CDR1 SGHTA and CDR2 FQGTGA. The ends were cut back, 5 bases at V and 12 bases at J, with 17 bases in the middle. This CDR3 spans 13 amino acids. CDR3 loop: CASSPVGVEGQFF. The CDR3 DNA follows: TGTGCCAGCAGCCCCGTTGGAGTAGAGGGGCAGTTCTTC.

The chain has TRBV4-1 and TRBJ2-7, with TRBD1 identical over 9 bases. The CDR3 has 15 residues. The germline V gene has CDR1 MGHRA and CDR2 YSYEKL. The ends lost 4 bases at V and 5 bases at J; junction bases unmatched: 9. CDR3 bases: TGCGCCAGCAGCCGTACCTTGGACAGGGGTCACGAGCAGTACTTC. Amino acid sequence: CASSRTLDRGHEQYF.

The rearrangement uses TRBV15 and TRBJ2-2; D possibly corresponds to TRBD1 (6 bases). The CDR3 is 16 residues long. The germline V and J ends were trimmed by 6 bases and 3 bases, with 17 bases remaining between them. The V gene's germline CDR1 is LNHNV and CDR2 YYDKDF (reference sequence). The CDR3 reads CATSWGRDKDTGELFF. CDR3 nucleotide sequence: TGTGCCACCAGTTGGGGCCGGGACAAAGACACCGGGGAGCTGTTTTTT. Combining the CDR3 with reference TRBV15 and TRBJ2-2 gives the whole variable domain DAMVIQNPRYQVTQFGKPVTLSCSQTLNHNVMYWYQQKSSQAPKLLFHYYDKDFNNEADTPDNFQSRRPNTSFCFLDIRSPGLGDTAMYLCATSWGRDKDTGELFFGEGSRLTVL.

The chain is built from TRBV6-6 and TRBJ1-1; D remains ambiguous. This CDR3 has 15 amino acids. V gave up 3 bases and J gave up 5 bases, with 16 bases separating them. Looked up from germline, CDR1 is MNHNY and CDR2 is SVGAGI (reference sequence). The CDR3 region has the DNA TGTGCCAGCAGTTATCAATCCGGGAGTTGGACTGAAGCTTTCTTT. Its protein is CASSYQSGSWTEAFF.

The count of this clone is one. The chain employs TRBV5-1 and TRBJ1-2; D possibly corresponds to TRBD1 (6 bases). CDR3 length: 13 residues. Trimming removed 5 bases at V and 4 bases at J, with 12 bases between. Looked up from germline, CDR1 is SGHRS and CDR2 is YFSETQ. CDR3 DNA: TGCGCCAGCAGACTCTTAGGGGGCTATGGCTACACCTTC. As protein: CASRLLGGYGYTF.

This chain connects TRBV7-9 to TRBJ2-7; D unclear. This CDR3 spans 10 amino acids. Per germline, CDR1 SEHNR and CDR2 FQNEAQ (reference sequence). With 5 bases removed from V and 7 bases from J, the gap between germline ends came to 6 bases. The CDR3 spells CASSPAEQYF. In nucleotides, the CDR3 is TGTGCCAGCAGCCCCGCGGAGCAGTACTTC.

The chain combines TRBV20-1 with TRBJ1-5; D not resolved. The CDR3 sequence is 10 residues long. Trimming took off 6 bases at V and 5 bases at J, with 5 bases between the two ends. Germline V gene lookup returns CDR1 DFQATT and CDR2 SNEGSKA (reference sequence). CDR3 DNA: TGCAGTGCCCCATATCAGCCCCAGCATTTT. Residues: CSAPYQPQHF.

The chain carries TRBV27 and TRBJ2-7; 13 positions agree with TRBD2. Per the germline V gene, CDR1 is MNHEY and CDR2 is SMNVEV (reference sequence). The V and J ends lost 7 bases and 0 bases, in that order; junction bases with no gene match: 9. CDR3 length: 17 residues. The CDR3 DNA is TGTGCCAGCAAGAGGGGACTAGCGGGGTCGAGCTCCTACGAGCAGTACTTC. This codes for CASKRGLAGSSSYEQYF.

V gene TRBV4-3 combines with J gene TRBJ2-7; D gene uncertain. V gave up 0 bases and J gave up 3 bases, with 9 bases separating them. The CDR3 consists of 14 residues. CDR1 is LGHNA, CDR2 YSLEER, per germline. CDR3 region: CASSQDPRNYEQYF. The CDR3 nucleotides read TGCGCCAGCAGCCAAGATCCCAGGAACTACGAGCAGTACTTC.

J is TRBJ2-7 and V is TRBV5-1; 9 positions match TRBD1. The CDR3 spans 15 residues. V lost 2 bases and J lost 3; bases outside the gene matches: 6. Germline CDR1 is SGHRS and CDR2 is YFSETQ. CDR3 loop: CASSLWPGQGYEQYF. The DNA of the CDR3 is TGCGCCAGCAGCTTATGGCCGGGACAGGGCTACGAGCAGTACTTC.

V gene TRBV2 combines with J gene TRBJ2-3; no definite D call. CDR3 length: 11 amino acids. V lost 6 bases and J 7 bases, leaving 8 bases between the germline ends. Germline CDR1 and CDR2: SNHLY and FYNNEI. The CDR3 protein is CASSLGHTQYF. The DNA for the CDR3 is TGTGCCAGCAGCCTGGGCCATACGCAGTATTTT. The full variable domain, its missing parts supplied by reference TRBV2 and TRBJ2-3, is EPEVTQTPSHQVTQMGQEVILRCVPISNHLYFYWYRQILGQKVEFLVSFYNNEISEKSEIFDDQFSVERPDGSNFTLKIRSTKLEDSAMYFCASSLGHTQYFGPGTRLTVL.

The chain carries TRBV6-1 and TRBJ1-4, with D possibly being TRBD1 (6 bases). This CDR3 has 17 amino acids. Trimming stripped 1 base from V and 3 bases from J, with 15 bases between. The V gene's germline CDR1 is MNHNS and CDR2 SASEGT. The CDR3 bases are TGTGCCAGCAGTGAAGAGGGGTCGTACAGGGCTAATGAAAAACTGTTTTTT. The encoded protein is CASSEEGSYRANEKLFF.

The J gene is TRBJ1-3, the V gene TRBV15; D may be TRBD1 (5 bases). CDR3 length: 15 residues. CDR1 and CDR2 (germline): LNHNV, YYDKDF (reference sequence). Trimming removed 0 bases at V and 1 base at J, with 7 bases between. The CDR3 DNA sequence: TGTGCCACCAGCAGAGATAGGGGTTCTGGAAACACCATATATTTT. Protein sequence: CATSRDRGSGNTIYF. Together with reference TRBV15 and TRBJ1-3, the CDR3 gives the full variable domain: DAMVIQNPRYQVTQFGKPVTLSCSQTLNHNVMYWYQQKSSQAPKLLFHYYDKDFNNEADTPDNFQSRRPNTSFCFLDIRSPGLGDTAMYLCATSRDRGSGNTIYFGEGSWLTVV.

This clone turned up a few times. V gene TRBV12-5 combines with J gene TRBJ2-7; no clear D. V lost 6 bases to trimming and J lost 3 bases, with 9 bases between them. Germline lookup yields CDR1 LGHNT and CDR2 FRNRAP. CDR3 size: 12 residues. Here the CDR3 reads CASGRGSYEQYF. The CDR3 bases are TGTGCTAGTGGCCGCGGAAGCTACGAGCAGTACTTC.